The present T cell receptor (beta chain) was sequenced within a study of beta chain features in type 1 diabetes. Since all of the isolated RNA was reverse transcribed, expressed TCRB transcripts were what got sequenced. Regulatory, naive and central memory T cell samples averaged around 3.6 million reads. Libraries were prepared by immunoSEQ multiplex PCR; TCRdb keeps only in-frame clonotypes and omits some of them. This sample has a few hundred thousand clones; around 13% occur once, and the top ten carry 0.035% to 0.04%. Germline CDR1 is SGDLS and CDR2 is YYNGEE. CDR3 length equals 17 residues. The junction had 9 bases not matched to a gene; V was cut back by 0 bases and J by 4 bases.

The sequenced material came from naive CD4+ T cells from blood. The TCR sequence derives from a man younger than 45 in good health. The chain combines TRBV9 with TRBJ2-3; 9 bases line up with TRBD1. This CDR3 is CASSVATGGLVSDTQYF. The DNA of the CDR3 is TGTGCCAGCAGCGTAGCGACAGGGGGATTAGTCTCAGATACGCAGTATTTT.